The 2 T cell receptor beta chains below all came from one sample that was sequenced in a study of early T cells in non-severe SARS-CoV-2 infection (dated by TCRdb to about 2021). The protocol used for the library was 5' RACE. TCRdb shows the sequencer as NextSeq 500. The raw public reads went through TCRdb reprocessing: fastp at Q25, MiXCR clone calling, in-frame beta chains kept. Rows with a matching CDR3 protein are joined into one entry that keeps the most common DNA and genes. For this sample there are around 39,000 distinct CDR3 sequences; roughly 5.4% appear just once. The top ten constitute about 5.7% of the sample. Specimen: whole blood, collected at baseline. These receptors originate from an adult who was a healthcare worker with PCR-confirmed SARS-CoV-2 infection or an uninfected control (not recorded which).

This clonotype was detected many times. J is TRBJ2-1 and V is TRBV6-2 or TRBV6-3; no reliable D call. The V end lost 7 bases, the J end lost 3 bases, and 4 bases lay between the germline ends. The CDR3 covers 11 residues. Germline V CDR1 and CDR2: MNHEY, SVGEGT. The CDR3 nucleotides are TGTGCCAGCAACTACTACAATGAGCAGTTCTTC. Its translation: CASNYYNEQFF.

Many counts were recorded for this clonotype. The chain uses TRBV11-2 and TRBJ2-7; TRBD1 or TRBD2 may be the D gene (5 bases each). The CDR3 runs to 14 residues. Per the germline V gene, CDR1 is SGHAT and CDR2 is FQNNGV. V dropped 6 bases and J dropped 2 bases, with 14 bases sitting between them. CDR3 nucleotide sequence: TGTGCCAGCAGGCGATTTTCGGGGCCCTACGAGCAGTACGTC. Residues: CASRRFSGPYEQYV.